Given below is one T cell receptor (beta chain) in context. Its antigen is unknown. Per-base quality was not reported, and no clone a single base away is much larger than it. CDR1 and CDR2 were assigned from the germline V gene (reference sequence) as LNHNV and YYDKDF. The CDR3 covers 18 residues, taking in both the cysteine and the phenylalanine. Kept here is only the CDR3 DNA, which spans 54 bases and is read in frame from base 1. For this chain, trimming is 4 bases at the V end and 0 bases at the J end, and the number of junction bases without a gene match is 11. TCRbeta CDR3 regions were amplified from genomic DNA by means of the immunoSEQ Assay, a bias-controlled multiplex PCR. The authors processed their data as follows. Nucleated cell counts per sample were estimated from amplification of reference gene primers within the assay. Sequence reads were collapsed and filtered to measure the absolute abundance of every unique TCRbeta CDR3 rearrangement. Productive Simpson clonality was computed per sample as the square root of Simpson's diversity index over productive rearrangements. TCRdb took this table from immuneACCESS and kept in-frame rearrangements with V and J called. Such tables lack part of the clones; where checked against another copy, unresolved V genes explain under half of the gap, and the rest is unexplained. The D gene and trimming were derived from the DNA, and the V and J assignments and clone size from that table. A total of about 16,000 clones appear in this sample, roughly four fifths of them only once. Clones ranked in the top ten supply around 15% of the sample.

The collaborating institutions used their own protocols to collect whole blood in K2EDTA tubes. For TCRbeta analysis, collaborator samples were shipped as frozen whole blood, as isolated PBMCs, or as DNA extracted from either sample type. The sample belongs to a study of blood T cell repertoires in COVID-19 (dated by TCRdb to the early 2020s). Study-wide context: Collaborator samples came from the United States, Italy and Spain and covered acute and convalescent phases of COVID-19. The prospective study material was composed of cDNA or gDNA derived from T cells, B-cell-depleted T cells, or PBMCs. Deeply sampled blood TCRbeta repertoires from subjects exposed to, actively infected with, or recovered from COVID-19 were included in the dataset. A freely available public database, intended as a resource for researchers studying the immune response to SARS-CoV-2, is where the repertoires were released. The samples were drawn from two sources: the first 160 participants of the ongoing ImmuneRACE study, and over 1,000 subjects contributed by 6 global collaborators. Nearly every sample came with metadata listing a de-identified subject ID, COVID-19 status, age in years and sex. Where available, HLA class I and class II types were obtained from metadata supplied by the sample provider rather than from assay-based typing.

The study at large found these results: The amount of clinical and demographic metadata varied by source and participant and was provided uncurated.

The chain was built from TRBV15 and TRBJ1-2; a stretch of 10 junction bases matches TRBD1. The TCR originated in a man in his sixties with acute or convalescent COVID-19. Sequenced: peripheral blood. The sequenced DNA is TGTGCCACCAGCACCGTGACAGGGGGCGGCTCGCCTAACTATGGCTACACCTTC. Translated, this gives CATSTVTGGGSPNYGYTF.